This T cell receptor beta chain originates from a study of blood T cell repertoires in COVID-19. Original data processing: Scientists estimated how many nucleated cells there were by amplifying reference gene primers. Assay: immunoSEQ multiplex PCR; the TCRdb copy retains only in-frame clones and omits some. V, J and clone size are taken as reported in that table, and D and trimming were inferred from the DNA itself. Of over 70,000 clones listed, roughly 90% are singletons. The count of this clone is one. Germline V gene data show CDR1 as PRHDT and CDR2 as FYEKMQ (reference sequence). V was pared by 5 bases and J by 4 bases, with 18 bases of the junction left unmatched. This CDR3 is built from 19 residues.

This TCR was recovered from a human donor with active COVID-19. The donor label of this sample is uncertain. This rearrangement joins TRBV13 to TRBJ2-3; 10 nucleotides agree with TRBD2. Sequences were obtained from peripheral blood. The CDR3 DNA sequence: TGTGCCAGCAGCCTATACCGCCGGACTAGCGGCAGAAGCGCAGATACGCAGTATTTT. Translated, it gives CASSLYRRTSGRSADTQYF.